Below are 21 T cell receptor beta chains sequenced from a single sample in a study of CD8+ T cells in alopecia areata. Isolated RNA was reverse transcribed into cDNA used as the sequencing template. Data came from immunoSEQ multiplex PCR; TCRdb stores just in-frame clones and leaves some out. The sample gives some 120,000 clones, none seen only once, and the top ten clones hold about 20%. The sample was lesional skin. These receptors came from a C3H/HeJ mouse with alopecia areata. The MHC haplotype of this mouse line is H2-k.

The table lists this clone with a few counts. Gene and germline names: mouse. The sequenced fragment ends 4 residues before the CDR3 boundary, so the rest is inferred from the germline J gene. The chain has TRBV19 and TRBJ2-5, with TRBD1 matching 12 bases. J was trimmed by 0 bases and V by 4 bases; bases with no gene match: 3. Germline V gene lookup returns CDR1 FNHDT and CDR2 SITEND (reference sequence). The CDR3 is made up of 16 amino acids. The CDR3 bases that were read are TGTGCCAGCAGTGGGACAGGGGGCCGTAACCAAGAC. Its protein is CASSGTGGRNQD. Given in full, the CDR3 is CASSGTGGRNQDTQYF.

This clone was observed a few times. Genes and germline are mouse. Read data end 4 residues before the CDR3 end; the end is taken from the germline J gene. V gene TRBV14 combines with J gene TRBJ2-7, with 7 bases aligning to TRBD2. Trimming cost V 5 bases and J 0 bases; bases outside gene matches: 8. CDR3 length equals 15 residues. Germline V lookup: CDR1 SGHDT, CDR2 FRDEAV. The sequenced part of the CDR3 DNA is TGTGCCAGCAGCGCCCGACTGGGAAGCTCCTAT. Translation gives CASSARLGSSY. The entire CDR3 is CASSARLGSSYEQYF.

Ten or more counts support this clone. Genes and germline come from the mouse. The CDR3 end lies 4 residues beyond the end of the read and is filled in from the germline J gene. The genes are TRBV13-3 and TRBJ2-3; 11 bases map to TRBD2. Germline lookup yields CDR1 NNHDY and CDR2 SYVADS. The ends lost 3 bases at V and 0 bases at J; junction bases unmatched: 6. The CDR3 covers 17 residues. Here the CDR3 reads CASSASDWGESAETLYF. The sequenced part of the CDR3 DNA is TGTGCCAGCAGTGCCTCGGACTGGGGGGAAAGTGCAGAA.

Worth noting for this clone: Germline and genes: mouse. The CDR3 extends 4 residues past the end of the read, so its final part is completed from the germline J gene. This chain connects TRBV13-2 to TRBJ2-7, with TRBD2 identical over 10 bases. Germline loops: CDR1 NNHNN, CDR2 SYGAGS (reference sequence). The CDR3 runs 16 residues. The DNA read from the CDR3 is TGTGCCAGCGGTGACTCCGGGTCTGGGGGGGCCCAT. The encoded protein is CASGDSGSGGAH. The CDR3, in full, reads CASGDSGSGGAHEQYF.

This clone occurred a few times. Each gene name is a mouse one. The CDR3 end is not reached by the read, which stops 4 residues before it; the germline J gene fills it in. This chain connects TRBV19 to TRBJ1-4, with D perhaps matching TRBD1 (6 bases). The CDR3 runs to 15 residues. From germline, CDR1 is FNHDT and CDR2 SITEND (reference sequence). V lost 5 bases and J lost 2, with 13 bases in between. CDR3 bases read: TGTGCCAGCAGCCCCCCCGGGACATCCAACGAA. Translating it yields CASSPPGTSNE. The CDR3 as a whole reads CASSPPGTSNERLFF.

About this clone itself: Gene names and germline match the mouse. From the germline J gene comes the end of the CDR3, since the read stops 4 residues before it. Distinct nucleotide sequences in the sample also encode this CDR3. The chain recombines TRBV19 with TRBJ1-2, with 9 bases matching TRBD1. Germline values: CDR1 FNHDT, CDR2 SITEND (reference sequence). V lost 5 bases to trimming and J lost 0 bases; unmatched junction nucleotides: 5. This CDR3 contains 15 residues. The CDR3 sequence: CASSPRQGANSDYTF. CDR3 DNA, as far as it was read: TGTGCCAGCAGCCCTCGACAGGGGGCAAACTCC.

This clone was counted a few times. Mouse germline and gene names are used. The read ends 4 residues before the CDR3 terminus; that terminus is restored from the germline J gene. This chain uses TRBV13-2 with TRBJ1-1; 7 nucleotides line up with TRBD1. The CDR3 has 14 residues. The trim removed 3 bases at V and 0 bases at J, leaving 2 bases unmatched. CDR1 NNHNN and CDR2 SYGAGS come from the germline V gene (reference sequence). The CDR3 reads CASGGGTANTEVFF. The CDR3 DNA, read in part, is TGTGCCAGCGGTGGGGGGACAGCAAACACA.

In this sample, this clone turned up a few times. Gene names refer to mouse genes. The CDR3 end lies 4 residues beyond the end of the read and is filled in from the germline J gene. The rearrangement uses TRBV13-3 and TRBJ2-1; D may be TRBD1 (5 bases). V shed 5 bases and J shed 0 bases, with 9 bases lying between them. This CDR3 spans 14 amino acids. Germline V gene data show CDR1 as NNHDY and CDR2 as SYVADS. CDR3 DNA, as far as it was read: TGTGCCAGCAGGGACAATGATAACTATGCT. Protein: CASRDNDNYA. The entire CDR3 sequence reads CASRDNDNYAEQFF.

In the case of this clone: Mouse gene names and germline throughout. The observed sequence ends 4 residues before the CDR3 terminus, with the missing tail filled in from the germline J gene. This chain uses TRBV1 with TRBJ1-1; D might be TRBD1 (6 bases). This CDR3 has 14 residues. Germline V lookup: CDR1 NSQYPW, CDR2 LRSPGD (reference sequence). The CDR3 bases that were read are TGCACCTGCAGTGCAGAAGGGGGGCGGACA. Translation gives CTCSAEGGRT. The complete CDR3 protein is CTCSAEGGRTEVFF.

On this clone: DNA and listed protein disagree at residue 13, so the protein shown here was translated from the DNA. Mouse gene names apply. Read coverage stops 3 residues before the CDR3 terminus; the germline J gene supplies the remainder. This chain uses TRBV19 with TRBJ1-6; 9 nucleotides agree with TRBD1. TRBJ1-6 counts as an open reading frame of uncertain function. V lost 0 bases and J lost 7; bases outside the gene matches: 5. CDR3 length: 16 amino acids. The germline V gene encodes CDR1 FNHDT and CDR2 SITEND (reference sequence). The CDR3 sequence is CASSIEDRGRNSPLYF. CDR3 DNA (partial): TGTGCCAGCAGTATAGAAGACAGGGGGAGAAATTCGCCC.

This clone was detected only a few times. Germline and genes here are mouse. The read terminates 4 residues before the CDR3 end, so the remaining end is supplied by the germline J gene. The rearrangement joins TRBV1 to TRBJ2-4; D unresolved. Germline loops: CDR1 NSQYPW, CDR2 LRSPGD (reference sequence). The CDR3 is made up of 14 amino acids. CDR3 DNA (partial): TGCACCTGCAGTGCAGTCAAAACAAAAAAC. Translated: CTCSAVKTKN. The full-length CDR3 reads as CTCSAVKTKNTLYF. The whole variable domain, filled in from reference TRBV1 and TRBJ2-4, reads VTLLEQNPRWRLVPRGQAVNLRCILKNSQYPWMSWYQQDLQKQLQWLFTLRSPGDKEVKSLPGADYLATRVTDTELRLQVANMSQGRTLYCTCSAVKTKNTLYFGAGTRLSVL.

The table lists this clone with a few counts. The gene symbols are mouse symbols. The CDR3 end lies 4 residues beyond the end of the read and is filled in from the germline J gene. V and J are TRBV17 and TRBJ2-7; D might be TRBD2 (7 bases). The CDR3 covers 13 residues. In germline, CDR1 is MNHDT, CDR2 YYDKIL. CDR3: CASSSWGPYEQYF. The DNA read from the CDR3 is TGTGCTAGCAGTAGCTGGGGGCCTTAT. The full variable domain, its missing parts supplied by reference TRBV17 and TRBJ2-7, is DTTVKQNPRYKLARVGKPVNLICSQTMNHDTMYWYQKKPNQAPKLLLFYYDKILNREADTFEKFQSSRPNNSFCSLYIGSAGLEYSAMYLCASSSWGPYEQYFGPGTRLTVL.

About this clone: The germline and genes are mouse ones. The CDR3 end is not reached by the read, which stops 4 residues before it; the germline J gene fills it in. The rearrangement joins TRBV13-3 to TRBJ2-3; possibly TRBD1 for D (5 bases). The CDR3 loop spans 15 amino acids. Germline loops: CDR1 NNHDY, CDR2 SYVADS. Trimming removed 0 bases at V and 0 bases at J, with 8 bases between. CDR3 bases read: TGTGCCAGCAGTGATGCACAGGATAGTGCAGAA. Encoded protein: CASSDAQDSAE. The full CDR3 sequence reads CASSDAQDSAETLYF.

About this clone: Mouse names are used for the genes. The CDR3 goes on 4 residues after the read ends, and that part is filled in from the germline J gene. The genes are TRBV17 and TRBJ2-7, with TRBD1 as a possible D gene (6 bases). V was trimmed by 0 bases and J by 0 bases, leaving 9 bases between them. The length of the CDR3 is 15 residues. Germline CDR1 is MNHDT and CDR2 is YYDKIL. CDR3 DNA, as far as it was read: TGTGCTAGCAGTAGAGAAGGGACATTCTCCTAT. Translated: CASSREGTFSY. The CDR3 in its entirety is CASSREGTFSYEQYF.

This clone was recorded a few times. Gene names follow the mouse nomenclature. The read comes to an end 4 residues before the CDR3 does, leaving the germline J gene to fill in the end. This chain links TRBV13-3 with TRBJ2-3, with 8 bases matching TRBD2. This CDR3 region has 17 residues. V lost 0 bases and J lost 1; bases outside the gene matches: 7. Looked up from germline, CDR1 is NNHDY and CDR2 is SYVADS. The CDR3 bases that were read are TGTGCCAGCAGTGATGCTCTGGGGGGCCTCGGTGCAGAA. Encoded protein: CASSDALGGLGAE. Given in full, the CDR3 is CASSDALGGLGAETLYF.

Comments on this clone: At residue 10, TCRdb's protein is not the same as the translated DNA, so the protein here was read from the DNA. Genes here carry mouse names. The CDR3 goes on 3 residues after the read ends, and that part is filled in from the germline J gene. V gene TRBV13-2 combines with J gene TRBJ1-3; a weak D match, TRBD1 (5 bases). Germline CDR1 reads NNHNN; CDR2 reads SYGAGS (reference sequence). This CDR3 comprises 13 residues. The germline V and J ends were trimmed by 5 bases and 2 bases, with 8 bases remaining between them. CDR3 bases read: TGTGCCAGCGGGAGCAGGGCTGGAAATACG. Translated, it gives CASGSRAGNT. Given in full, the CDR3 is CASGSRAGNTLYF.

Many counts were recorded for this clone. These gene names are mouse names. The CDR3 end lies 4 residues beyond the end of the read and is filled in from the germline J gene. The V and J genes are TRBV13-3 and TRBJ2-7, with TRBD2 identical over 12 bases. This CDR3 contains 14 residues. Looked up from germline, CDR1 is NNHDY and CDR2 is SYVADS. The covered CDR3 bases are TGTGCCAGCAGTAAGGACTGGGGGGGATAT. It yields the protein CASSKDWGGY. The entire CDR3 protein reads CASSKDWGGYEQYF.

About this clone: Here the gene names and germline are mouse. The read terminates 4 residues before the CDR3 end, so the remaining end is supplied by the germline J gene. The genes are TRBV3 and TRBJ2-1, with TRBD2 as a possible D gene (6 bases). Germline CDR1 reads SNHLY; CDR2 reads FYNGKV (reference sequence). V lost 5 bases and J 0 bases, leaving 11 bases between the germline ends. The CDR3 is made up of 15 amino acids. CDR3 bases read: TGTGCCAGCAGCCTCGGGACTTTTAACTATGCT. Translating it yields CASSLGTFNYA. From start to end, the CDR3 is CASSLGTFNYAEQFF.

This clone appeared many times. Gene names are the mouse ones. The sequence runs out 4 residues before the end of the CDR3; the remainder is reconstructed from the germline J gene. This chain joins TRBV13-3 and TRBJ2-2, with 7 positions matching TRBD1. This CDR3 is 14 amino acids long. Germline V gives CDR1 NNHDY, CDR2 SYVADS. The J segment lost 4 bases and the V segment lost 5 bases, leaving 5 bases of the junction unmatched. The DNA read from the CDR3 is TGTGCCAGCAGCAGGGACAGAGGCACCGGG. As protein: CASSRDRGTG. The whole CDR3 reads CASSRDRGTGQLYF.

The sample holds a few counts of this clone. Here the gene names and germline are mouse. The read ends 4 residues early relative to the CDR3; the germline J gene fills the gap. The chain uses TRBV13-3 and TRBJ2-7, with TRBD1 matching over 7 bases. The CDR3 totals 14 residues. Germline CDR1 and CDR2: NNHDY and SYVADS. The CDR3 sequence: CASSDGTEYYEQYF. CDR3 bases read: TGTGCCAGCAGTGACGGGACAGAATATTAT.

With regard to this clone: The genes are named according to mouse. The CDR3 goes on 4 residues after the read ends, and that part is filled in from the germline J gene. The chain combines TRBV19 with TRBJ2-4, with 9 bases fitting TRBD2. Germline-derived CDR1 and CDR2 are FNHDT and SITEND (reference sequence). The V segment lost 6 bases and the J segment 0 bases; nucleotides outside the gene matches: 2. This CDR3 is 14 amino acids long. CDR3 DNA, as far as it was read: TGTGCCAGCAAACTGGGGGGAAGTCAAAAC. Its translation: CASKLGGSQN. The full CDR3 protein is CASKLGGSQNTLYF.